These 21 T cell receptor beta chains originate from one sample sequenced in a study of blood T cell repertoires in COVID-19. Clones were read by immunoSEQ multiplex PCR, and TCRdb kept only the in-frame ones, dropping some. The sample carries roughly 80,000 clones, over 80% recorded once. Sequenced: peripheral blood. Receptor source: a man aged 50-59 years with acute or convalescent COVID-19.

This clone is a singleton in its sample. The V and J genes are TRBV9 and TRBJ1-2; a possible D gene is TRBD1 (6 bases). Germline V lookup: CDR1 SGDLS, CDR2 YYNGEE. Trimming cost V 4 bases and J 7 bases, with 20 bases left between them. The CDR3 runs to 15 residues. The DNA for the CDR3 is TGTGCCAGCAGCCCCTCTGGGAGGGGGGAGAGTGGCTACACCTTC. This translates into CASSPSGRGESGYTF. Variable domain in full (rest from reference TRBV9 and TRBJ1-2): DSGVTQTPKHLITATGQRVTLRCSPRSGDLSVYWYQQSLDQGLQFLIQYYNGEERAKGNILERFSAQQFPDLHSELNLSSLELGDSALYFCASSPSGRGESGYTFGSGTRLTVV.

As DNA, the CDR3 is TGTGCCAGCAGCTTAGGTCGCGGGGTTCTCCACGCCGGGGAGCTGTTTTTT. Translation: CASSLGRGVLHAGELFF. The rearrangement links TRBV7-2 to TRBJ2-2; perhaps TRBD2 as D (6 bases). Germline V gene data show CDR1 as SGHTA and CDR2 as FQGNSA. Trimming cost V 1 base and J 6 bases, with 18 bases left between them. The CDR3 is made up of 17 amino acids.

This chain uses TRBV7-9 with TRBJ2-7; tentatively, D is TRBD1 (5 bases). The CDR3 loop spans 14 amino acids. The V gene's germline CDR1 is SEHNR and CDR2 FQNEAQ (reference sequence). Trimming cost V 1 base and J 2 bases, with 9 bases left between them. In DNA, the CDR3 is TGTGCCAGCAGCTTAGGACAGCCACCCTACGAGCAGTACTTC. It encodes CASSLGQPPYEQYF.

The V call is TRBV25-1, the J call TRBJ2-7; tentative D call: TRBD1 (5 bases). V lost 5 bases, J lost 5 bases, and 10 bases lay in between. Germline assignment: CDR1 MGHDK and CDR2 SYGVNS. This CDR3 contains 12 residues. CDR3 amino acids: CASSWTSHEQYF. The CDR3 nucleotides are TGTGCCAGCAGTTGGACATCCCACGAGCAGTACTTC.

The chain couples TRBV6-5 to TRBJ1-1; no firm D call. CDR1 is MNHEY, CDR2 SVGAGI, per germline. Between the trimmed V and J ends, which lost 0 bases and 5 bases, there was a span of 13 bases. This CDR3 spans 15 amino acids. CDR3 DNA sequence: TGTGCCAGCAGTTACTCCCCTACCCCGGTTACTGAAGCTTTCTTT. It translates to CASSYSPTPVTEAFF.

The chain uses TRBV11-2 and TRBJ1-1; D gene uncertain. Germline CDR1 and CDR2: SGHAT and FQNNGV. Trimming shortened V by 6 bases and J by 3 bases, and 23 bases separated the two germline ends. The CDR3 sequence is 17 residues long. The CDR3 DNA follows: TGTGCCAGCAGGACCGCGGGGTGGCAAGCCGCTTACACTGAAGCTTTCTTT. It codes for CASRTAGWQAAYTEAFF.

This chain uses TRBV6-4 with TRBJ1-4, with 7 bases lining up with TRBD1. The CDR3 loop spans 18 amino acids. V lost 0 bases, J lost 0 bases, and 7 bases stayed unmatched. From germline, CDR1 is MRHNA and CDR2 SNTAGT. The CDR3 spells CASSDSGQSRATNEKLFF. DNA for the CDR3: TGTGCCAGCAGTGACTCGGGACAGTCTCGTGCAACTAATGAAAAACTGTTTTTT.

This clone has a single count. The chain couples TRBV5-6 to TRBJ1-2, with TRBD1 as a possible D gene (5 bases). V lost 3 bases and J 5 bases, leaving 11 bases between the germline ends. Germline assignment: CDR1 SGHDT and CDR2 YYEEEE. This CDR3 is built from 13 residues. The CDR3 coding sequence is TGTGCCAGCAGCTCCCTGGGGACTTATGGCTACACCTTC. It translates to CASSSLGTYGYTF.

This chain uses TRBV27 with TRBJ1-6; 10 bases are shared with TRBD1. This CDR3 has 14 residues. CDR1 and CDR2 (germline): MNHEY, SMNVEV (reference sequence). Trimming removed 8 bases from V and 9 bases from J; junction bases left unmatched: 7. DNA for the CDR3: TGTGCCAGCTGTCGGACAGGGGGGATTTCACCCCTCCACTTT. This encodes CASCRTGGISPLHF.

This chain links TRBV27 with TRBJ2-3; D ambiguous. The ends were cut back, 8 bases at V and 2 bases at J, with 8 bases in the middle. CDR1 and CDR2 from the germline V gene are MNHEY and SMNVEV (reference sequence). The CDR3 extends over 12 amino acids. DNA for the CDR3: TGTGCCAGCGCTCGGGTCACAGATACGCAGTATTTT. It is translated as CASARVTDTQYF.

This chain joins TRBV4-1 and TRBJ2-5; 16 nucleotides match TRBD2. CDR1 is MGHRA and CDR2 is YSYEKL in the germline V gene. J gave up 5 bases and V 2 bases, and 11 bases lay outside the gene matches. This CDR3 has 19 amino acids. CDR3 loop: CASSQPGLAGGPGQETQYF. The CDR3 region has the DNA TGCGCCAGCAGCCAACCGGGACTAGCGGGGGGGCCGGGTCAGGAGACCCAGTACTTC.

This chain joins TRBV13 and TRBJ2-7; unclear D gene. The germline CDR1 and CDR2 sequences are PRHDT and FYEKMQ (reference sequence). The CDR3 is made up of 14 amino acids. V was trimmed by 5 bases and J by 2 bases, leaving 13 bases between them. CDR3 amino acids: CASSRTSSPYEQYF. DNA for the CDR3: TGTGCCAGCAGCCGCACGAGTAGCCCCTACGAGCAGTACTTC.

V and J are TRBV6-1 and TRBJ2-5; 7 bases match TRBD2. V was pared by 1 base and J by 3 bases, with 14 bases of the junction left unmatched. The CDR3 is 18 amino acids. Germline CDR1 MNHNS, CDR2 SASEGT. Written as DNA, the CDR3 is TGTGCCAGCAGTGAAGGGACTAGAATATATGGGGATGAAGAGACCCAGTACTTC. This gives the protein CASSEGTRIYGDEETQYF.

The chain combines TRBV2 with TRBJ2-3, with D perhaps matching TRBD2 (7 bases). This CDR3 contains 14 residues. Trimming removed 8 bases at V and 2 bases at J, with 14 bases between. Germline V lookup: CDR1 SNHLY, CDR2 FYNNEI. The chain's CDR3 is CASGGGPLTDTQYF. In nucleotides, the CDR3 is TGTGCCAGCGGGGGGGGCCCCCTCACAGATACGCAGTATTTT.

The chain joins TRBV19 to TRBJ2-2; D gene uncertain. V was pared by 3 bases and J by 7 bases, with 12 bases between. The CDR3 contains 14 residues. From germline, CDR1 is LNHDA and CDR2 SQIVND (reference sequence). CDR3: CASSIGLGNGELFF. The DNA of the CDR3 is TGTGCCAGTAGTATTGGCCTAGGCAACGGGGAGCTGTTTTTT.

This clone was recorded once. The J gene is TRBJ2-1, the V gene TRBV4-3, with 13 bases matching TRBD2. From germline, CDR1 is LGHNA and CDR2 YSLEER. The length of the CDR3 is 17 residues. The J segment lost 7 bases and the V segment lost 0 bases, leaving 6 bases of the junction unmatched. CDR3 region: CASSQDRLAGGYNEQFF. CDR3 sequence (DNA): TGCGCCAGCAGCCAAGATCGACTAGCGGGGGGCTATAATGAGCAGTTCTTC.

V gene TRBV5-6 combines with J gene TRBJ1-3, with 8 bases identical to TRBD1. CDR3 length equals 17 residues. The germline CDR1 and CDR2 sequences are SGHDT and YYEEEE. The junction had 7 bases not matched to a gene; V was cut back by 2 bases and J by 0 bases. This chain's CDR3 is CASSFRRDRTSGNTIYF. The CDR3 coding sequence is TGTGCCAGCAGCTTCAGAAGGGACAGGACCTCTGGAAACACCATATATTTT.

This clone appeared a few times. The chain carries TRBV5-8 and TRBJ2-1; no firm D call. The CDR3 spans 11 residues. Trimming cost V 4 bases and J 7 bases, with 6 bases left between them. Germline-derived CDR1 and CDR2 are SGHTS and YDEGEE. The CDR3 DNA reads TGTGCCAGCAGCCCTAGGAATGAGCAGTTCTTC. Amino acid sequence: CASSPRNEQFF. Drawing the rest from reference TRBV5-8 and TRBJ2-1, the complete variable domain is EAGVTQSPTHLIKTRGQQATLRCSPISGHTSVYWYQQALGLGLQFLLWYDEGEERNRGNFPPRFSGRQFPNYSSELNVNALELEDSALYLCASSPRNEQFFGPGTRLTVL.

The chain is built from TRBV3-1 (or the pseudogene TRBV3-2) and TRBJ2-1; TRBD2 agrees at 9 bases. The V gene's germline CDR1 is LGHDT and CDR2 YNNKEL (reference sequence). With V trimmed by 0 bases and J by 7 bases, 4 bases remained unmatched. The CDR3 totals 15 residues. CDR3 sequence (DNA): TGTGCCAGCAGCCAAGACTCCAGCGGGGGGAATGAGCAGTTCTTC. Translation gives CASSQDSSGGNEQFF.

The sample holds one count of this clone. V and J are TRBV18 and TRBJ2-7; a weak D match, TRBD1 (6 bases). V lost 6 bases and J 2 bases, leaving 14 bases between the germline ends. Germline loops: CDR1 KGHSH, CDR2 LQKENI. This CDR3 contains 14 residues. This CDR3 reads CASSPDRLTYEQYF. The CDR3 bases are TGTGCCAGCTCTCCCGACAGGCTTACCTACGAGCAGTACTTC.

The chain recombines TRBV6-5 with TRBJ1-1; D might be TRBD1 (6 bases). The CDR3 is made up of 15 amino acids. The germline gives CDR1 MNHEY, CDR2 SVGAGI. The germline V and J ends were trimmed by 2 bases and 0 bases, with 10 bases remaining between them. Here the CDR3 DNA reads TGTGCCAGCAGTTACCTCGCAGGGGTGAACACTGAAGCTTTCTTT. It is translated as CASSYLAGVNTEAFF.